This TCR beta chain was sequenced for a study of T cell responses to AZD1222 COVID-19 vaccine. General study results and limits: None of the repertoires were sampled until the peak T cell response had passed. Spike-specific TCR depth and breadth grew after two AZD1222 doses. White British ancestry dominated among donors, who included more females, and clonal diversity was possibly underestimated.

Second-dose recipients at about 4 or about 12 weeks were treated as one pooled group. V was clipped by 2 bases and J by 4 bases, with 17 bases between them. CDR3 size: 16 residues. Germline CDR1 and CDR2: SGHDN and FVKESK. Regarding this clone: The antigen remains undetermined.

TCRdb's copy holds only in-frame clones and misses some; the assay was immunoSEQ multiplex PCR. The repertoire holds about 66,000 clones, with over 65% as singletons. This specimen was peripheral blood, taken 28 days after the second AZD1222 dose. The receptor was derived from an adult who received the AZD1222 COVID-19 vaccine. V gene TRBV14 combines with J gene TRBJ1-1, with unresolved D. CDR3 bases: TGTGCCAGCAGCCAATTTCGTACTGGAAGTGGCACTGAAGCTTTCTTT. It codes for CASSQFRTGSGTEAFF.